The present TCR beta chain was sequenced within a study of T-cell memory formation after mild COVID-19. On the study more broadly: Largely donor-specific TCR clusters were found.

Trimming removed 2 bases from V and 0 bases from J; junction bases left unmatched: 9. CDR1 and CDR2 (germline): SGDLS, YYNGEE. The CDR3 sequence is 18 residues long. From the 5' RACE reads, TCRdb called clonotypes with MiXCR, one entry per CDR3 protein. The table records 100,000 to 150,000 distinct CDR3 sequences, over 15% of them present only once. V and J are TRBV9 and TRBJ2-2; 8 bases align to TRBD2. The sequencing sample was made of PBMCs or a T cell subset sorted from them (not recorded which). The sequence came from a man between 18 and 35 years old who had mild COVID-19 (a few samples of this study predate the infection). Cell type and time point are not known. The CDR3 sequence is CASSVGLASSTNTGELFF. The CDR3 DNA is TGTGCCAGCAGCGTCGGACTAGCAAGCTCCACGAACACCGGGGAGCTGTTTTTT.